This TCR beta chain was recorded in a study of blood T cell repertoires in COVID-19. Authors' processing steps: Using reference gene primer amplification, nucleated cell counts were estimated. The method was immunoSEQ multiplex PCR; TCRdb's version includes in-frame clones alone and lacks a portion of them. Clone size and the V and J calls come from that table; the DNA yielded D and trimming. The profile shows about 210,000 clones, 82% of them singletons. What was sequenced was peripheral blood. This receptor was obtained from a woman aged 40 to 50 with acute or convalescent COVID-19.

CDR3 protein: CASHDRDRVNTIYF. CDR3 bases: TGTGCCAGCCACGACCGGGACAGGGTCAACACCATATATTTT. The chain links TRBV5-8 to TRBJ1-3, with 9 nucleotides matching TRBD1. The CDR3 length is 14 residues. CDR1 and CDR2 (germline): SGHTS, YDEGEE. Trimming removed 7 bases from V and 7 bases from J; junction bases left unmatched: 9.